The text below deals with one T cell receptor (beta chain). Every patient experienced relapse after autologous stem cell transplantation, and brentuximab vedotin exposure varied. The study purified CD4+ T cells from thawed PBMCs using magnetic negative selection. Assay used: immunoSEQ multiplex PCR; TCRdb lists only in-frame clones, some missing. Of about 24,000 clones in the sample, less than 90% were seen once. The data derive from a study of PD-1 blockade in classical Hodgkin lymphoma. Germline lookup yields CDR1 KGHSH and CDR2 LQKENI. The CDR3 is 14 residues long. Germline trimming cut 6 bases from V and 4 bases from J; bases unmatched to any gene: 5.

The chain uses TRBV18 and TRBJ1-5; 8 positions agree with TRBD1. The specimen comprised CD4+ T cells from blood, sampled at baseline. The TCR comes from a human donor with classical Hodgkin lymphoma. The CDR3 here is CASSTGVPNQPQHF. CDR3 nucleotide sequence: TGTGCCAGCTCGACAGGGGTACCTAATCAGCCCCAGCATTTT.